The 32 T cell receptor beta chains in this list originate from one sample, sequenced in a study of shared clonotypes between healthy human individuals (dated by TCRdb to the early 2020s). The library came from the immunoSEQ multiplex PCR assay. The clones in this table, taken by TCRdb from immuneACCESS, are in-frame only. Not every clone is retained; where verified, under half of the shortfall comes from an unresolved V gene, and the cause of the rest is unknown. This sample comprises roughly 2,500,000 clones, 93% of them detected only once. 0.36% of the sample is held by the ten biggest clonotypes. What was sequenced was naive CD4+ T cells from PBMCs. This sample's cell subset or site label indicates: CD45RA+ positively selected. These receptors came from a man aged 18 to 35 in good health. Some clones in this sample may be carry-over from other donors' samples.

The J gene is TRBJ2-6, the V gene TRBV28; 10 bases fit TRBD1. Germline trimming cut 3 bases from V and 1 base from J; bases unmatched to any gene: 6. CDR3 size: 18 residues. CDR1 and CDR2 from the germline V gene are MDHEN and SYDVKM. The CDR3 sequence: CASSLTGGVFSGANVLTF. Here the CDR3 DNA reads TGTGCCAGCAGTTTGACAGGGGGCGTCTTTTCTGGGGCCAACGTCCTGACTTTC.

This clone showed up just a few times. The rearrangement uses TRBV5-1 and TRBJ1-2; D is ambiguous. Trimming left V 2 bases short and J 5 bases short, with 4 bases between. The CDR3 covers 11 residues. The germline V gene has CDR1 SGHRS and CDR2 YFSETQ. CDR3 loop: CASSLAYGYTF. Here the CDR3 DNA reads TGCGCCAGCAGCTTAGCATATGGCTACACCTTC.

The genes are TRBV7-3 and TRBJ2-2, with 8 bases matching TRBD1. The J segment lost 1 base and the V segment lost 6 bases, leaving 7 bases of the junction unmatched. The CDR3 runs to 16 residues. In germline, CDR1 is SGHTA, CDR2 FQGTGA. The CDR3 region has the DNA TGTGCCAGCAGGGAGGTCAGGGGGCGGAACACCGGGGAGCTGTTTTTT. Translated: CASREVRGRNTGELFF.

The chain links TRBV4-3 to TRBJ1-1; the match to TRBD1 covers 7 bases. Germline CDR1 LGHNA, CDR2 YSLEER. Losses at the gene ends were 6 bases for V and 7 bases for J; bases not matched to a gene: 8. CDR3 length equals 13 residues. The CDR3 bases are TGCGCCAGCAGGCAGGGACAGAGAGGTGAAGCTTTCTTT. It codes for CASRQGQRGEAFF.

This clone appeared once. The chain combines TRBV9 with TRBJ2-5; TRBD2 might be the D (6 bases). The CDR3 totals 15 residues. The V end was cut by 0 bases, the J end by 4 bases, with 13 bases between. CDR1 and CDR2 (germline): SGDLS, YYNGEE. The CDR3 nucleotides are TGTGCCAGCAGCGTAGTTCCCTGGGGGGTAGAGACCCAGTACTTC. It encodes CASSVVPWGVETQYF.

The chain couples TRBV7-3 to TRBJ1-6; 7 nucleotides line up with TRBD1. Germline assignment: CDR1 SGHTA and CDR2 FQGTGA. The V and J ends lost 5 bases and 5 bases, in that order; junction bases with no gene match: 9. This CDR3 region has 16 residues. CDR3 sequence (DNA): TGTGCCAGCAGCCTAGGGCCAGGGGGAAATAATTCACCCCTCCACTTT. It encodes CASSLGPGGNNSPLHF.

J is TRBJ1-1 and V is TRBV7-8, with D uncertain. Between the trimmed V and J ends, which lost 4 bases and 4 bases, there was a span of 22 bases. Germline lookup yields CDR1 SGHVS and CDR2 FQNEAQ. This CDR3 has 17 residues. This chain's CDR3 is CASSYAPFGGMSTEAFF. DNA of the CDR3: TGTGCCAGCAGCTACGCCCCGTTTGGAGGGATGAGCACTGAAGCTTTCTTT. Using reference TRBV7-8 and TRBJ1-1 for the parts outside the CDR3, the full variable domain is GAGVSQSPRYKVAKRGQDVALRCDPISGHVSLFWYQQALGQGPEFLTYFQNEAQLDKSGLPSDRFFAERPEGSVSTLKIQRTQQEDSAVYLCASSYAPFGGMSTEAFFGQGTRLTVV.

The CDR3 is CASSLFLTAGNSPLHF. DNA for the CDR3: TGTGCCAGCAGCTTATTTCTCACGGCAGGGAATTCACCCCTCCACTTT. The J gene is TRBJ1-6, the V gene TRBV5-6, with D tentatively TRBD1 (5 bases). Germline-derived CDR1 and CDR2 are SGHDT and YYEEEE. Between the trimmed V and J ends, which lost 2 bases and 7 bases, there was a span of 16 bases. The CDR3 spans 16 residues.

This chain links TRBV28 with TRBJ2-2, with no clear D. The ends were cut back, 6 bases at V and 2 bases at J, with 13 bases in the middle. CDR1 is MDHEN and CDR2 is SYDVKM in the germline V gene. The CDR3 covers 15 residues. CDR3 in DNA: TGTGCCAGCAGCAAGAGGACGGATAACACCGGGGAGCTGTTTTTT. Protein: CASSKRTDNTGELFF. Together with reference TRBV28 and TRBJ2-2, the CDR3 gives the full variable domain: DVKVTQSSRYLVKRTGEKVFLECVQDMDHENMFWYRQDPGLGLRLIYFSYDVKMKEKGDIPEGYSVSREKKERFSLILESASTNQTSMYLCASSKRTDNTGELFFGEGSRLTVL.

The chain uses TRBV12-5 and TRBJ2-7, with D hard to call. V gave up 0 bases and J gave up 3 bases, with 12 bases separating them. Germline V gene data show CDR1 as LGHNT and CDR2 as FRNRAP. The CDR3 contains 15 residues. CDR3 sequence: CASGLVLHSLYEQYF. The CDR3 nucleotides are TGTGCTAGTGGTTTGGTACTTCACAGCCTCTACGAGCAGTACTTC.

V gene TRBV7-8 combines with J gene TRBJ1-5; the match to TRBD1 covers 8 bases. Germline CDR1 is SGHVS and CDR2 is FQNEAQ. The CDR3 sequence is 14 residues long. J gave up 4 bases and V 5 bases, and 4 bases lay outside the gene matches. This chain's CDR3 is CASSSWTGNQPQHF. The CDR3 region has the DNA TGTGCCAGCAGCAGCTGGACAGGGAATCAGCCCCAGCATTTT.

The CDR3 loop is CASSQDLQGSGANVLTF. DNA for the CDR3: TGCGCCAGCAGCCAAGATCTACAGGGTTCTGGGGCCAACGTCCTGACTTTC. The gene calls are TRBV4-3 and TRBJ2-6; D perhaps matches TRBD1 (6 bases). Germline CDR1 is LGHNA and CDR2 is YSLEER. The CDR3 is 17 amino acids. Trimming shortened V by 0 bases and J by 1 base, and 10 bases separated the two germline ends.

CDR3 DNA sequence: TGTGCCAGCAGTTCTCCTGGAGGTGGGGGCAGTTGGCTCGGAAACACCATATATTTT. Amino acids: CASSSPGGGGSWLGNTIYF. The V gene is TRBV28, the J gene TRBJ1-3, with D possibly TRBD1 on 6 matching bases. The CDR3 extends over 19 amino acids. Trimming took 4 bases from V and 4 from J, leaving 26 bases between them. The germline V gene has CDR1 MDHEN and CDR2 SYDVKM.

The rearrangement links TRBV2 to TRBJ2-7; 10 nucleotides line up with TRBD1. The CDR3 contains 12 residues. The V gene's germline CDR1 is SNHLY and CDR2 FYNNEI. The V and J ends lost 6 bases and 7 bases, in that order; junction bases with no gene match: 3. The CDR3 here is CASRDRGLEQYF. For the CDR3, the DNA is TGTGCCAGCAGGGACAGGGGGTTGGAGCAGTACTTC. Using reference TRBV2 and TRBJ2-7 for the parts outside the CDR3, the full variable domain is EPEVTQTPSHQVTQMGQEVILRCVPISNHLYFYWYRQILGQKVEFLVSFYNNEISEKSEIFDDQFSVERPDGSNFTLKIRSTKLEDSAMYFCASRDRGLEQYFGPGTRLTVT.

This chain joins TRBV9 and TRBJ1-1, with D perhaps matching TRBD1 (5 bases). The CDR3 loop spans 14 amino acids. Germline CDR1 and CDR2: SGDLS and YYNGEE. V was trimmed by 0 bases and J by 5 bases, leaving 11 bases between them. The CDR3 loop reads CASSVAQGLTEAFF. CDR3 in DNA: TGTGCCAGCAGCGTAGCGCAGGGTCTAACTGAAGCTTTCTTT.

V gene TRBV6-6 combines with J gene TRBJ1-1; D might be TRBD1 (5 bases). V dropped 6 bases and J dropped 6 bases, with 14 bases sitting between them. Germline values: CDR1 MNHNY, CDR2 SVGAGI (reference sequence). The CDR3 extends over 13 amino acids. The CDR3 bases are TGTGCCAGCAGGACACCCCCGGGGCCTGAAGCTTTCTTT. Translating it yields CASRTPPGPEAFF.

This chain links TRBV9 with TRBJ1-1, with D possibly TRBD1 on 5 matching bases. CDR1 and CDR2 from the germline V gene are SGDLS and YYNGEE. This CDR3 contains 14 residues. Trimming pared 0 bases from V and 4 bases from J, leaving 10 bases between. In nucleotides, the CDR3 is TGTGCCAGCAGCGTAGACCCGGGACCCACTGAAGCTTTCTTT. Translation: CASSVDPGPTEAFF.

The V gene is TRBV6-1, the J gene TRBJ2-1, with D possibly TRBD1 on 6 matching bases. The CDR3 runs to 15 residues. Germline V gene lookup returns CDR1 MNHNS and CDR2 SASEGT. V gave up 7 bases and J gave up 4 bases, with 17 bases separating them. The CDR3 DNA sequence: TGTGCCAGCACCCCCCAGGGGCCCCTTTACAATGAGCAGTTCTTC. Residues: CASTPQGPLYNEQFF.

The chain uses TRBV28 and TRBJ2-7; 8 positions match TRBD1. Per germline, CDR1 MDHEN and CDR2 SYDVKM. V was clipped by 6 bases and J by 4 bases; unmatched bases: 8. The CDR3 extends over 14 amino acids. CDR3: CASRPRTGLYEQYF. Here the CDR3 DNA reads TGTGCCAGCAGGCCCCGGACAGGGTTGTACGAGCAGTACTTC.

This chain links TRBV9 with TRBJ2-1; tentative D call: TRBD2 (5 bases). The V end lost 0 bases, the J end lost 4 bases, and 14 bases lay between the germline ends. The CDR3 contains 16 residues. From germline, CDR1 is SGDLS and CDR2 YYNGEE. The CDR3 DNA follows: TGTGCCAGCAGCGTAGTTCTGACTAATACATACAATGAGCAGTTCTTC. Residues: CASSVVLTNTYNEQFF.

The chain is built from TRBV19 and TRBJ2-1, with 10 bases fitting TRBD2. The CDR3 contains 17 residues. The V gene's germline CDR1 is LNHDA and CDR2 SQIVND (reference sequence). V lost 5 bases to trimming and J lost 5 bases; unmatched junction nucleotides: 12. This CDR3 is CASSSPLLAGVNNEQFF. DNA for the CDR3: TGTGCCAGTAGTTCCCCCTTGCTAGCGGGAGTTAACAATGAGCAGTTCTTC.

This rearrangement joins TRBV18 to TRBJ2-3; tentatively, D is TRBD1 (6 bases). CDR1 and CDR2 from the germline V gene are KGHSH and LQKENI. Deletions cut 2 bases from V and 1 base from J, with 10 bases between. This CDR3 is 15 amino acids long. Here the CDR3 reads CASSPSRGGTDTQYF. The CDR3 bases are TGTGCCAGCTCACCAAGCAGGGGAGGCACAGATACGCAGTATTTT.

V is TRBV7-2 and J is TRBJ2-2; TRBD1 matches 7 bases. The CDR3 extends over 16 amino acids. The germline V gene has CDR1 SGHTA and CDR2 FQGNSA. J gave up 0 bases and V 6 bases, and 7 bases lay outside the gene matches. The chain's CDR3 is CASRIRQGSNTGELFF. CDR3 nucleotide sequence: TGTGCCAGCAGAATTAGACAGGGCTCGAACACCGGGGAGCTGTTTTTT.

In the case of this clone: The same CDR3 arises from other DNA sequences in this sample as well. This chain connects TRBV13 to TRBJ2-7; D is possibly TRBD2 (5 bases). V was cut by 3 bases and J by 1 base, with 7 bases left in between. CDR3 size: 13 residues. Germline V gene sequence: CDR1 PRHDT, CDR2 FYEKMQ (reference sequence). CDR3 amino acids: CASSFQRSYEQYF. Written as DNA, the CDR3 is TGTGCCAGCAGCTTCCAGCGGTCCTACGAGCAGTACTTC. Full variable domain (remainder filled in from reference TRBV13 and TRBJ2-7): AAGVIQSPRHLIKEKRETATLKCYPIPRHDTVYWYQQGPGQDPQFLISFYEKMQSDKGSIPDRFSAQQFSDYHSELNMSSLELGDSALYFCASSFQRSYEQYFGPGTRLTVT.

The chain has TRBV7-3 and TRBJ2-2, with D possibly being TRBD1 (6 bases). Trimming shortened V by 4 bases and J by 0 bases, and 9 bases separated the two germline ends. Germline V gives CDR1 SGHTA, CDR2 FQGTGA. The CDR3 runs to 15 residues. The CDR3 DNA sequence: TGTGCCAGCAGCTCCGGACAGCCGAACACCGGGGAGCTGTTTTTT. Translating gives CASSSGQPNTGELFF.

This clone was seen only once. J is TRBJ2-5 and V is TRBV5-1, with TRBD2 identical over 10 bases. The CDR3 spans 16 residues. CDR1 is SGHRS and CDR2 is YFSETQ in the germline V gene. Trimming took 1 base from V and 5 from J; bases not matched to a gene: 8. The CDR3 reads CASSLWSLAGVETQYF. The CDR3, as DNA: TGCGCCAGCAGCTTGTGGTCCCTAGCGGGAGTGGAGACCCAGTACTTC. Based on the CDR3 plus reference TRBV5-1 and TRBJ2-5, the full variable domain is KAGVTQTPRYLIKTRGQQVTLSCSPISGHRSVSWYQQTPGQGLQFLFEYFSETQRNKGNFPGRFSGRQFSNSRSEMNVSTLELGDSALYLCASSLWSLAGVETQYFGPGTRLLVL.

The rearrangement links TRBV15 to TRBJ2-6; TRBD1 aligns across 9 bases. V dropped 9 bases and J dropped 2; count of bases not matched to a gene: 2. Germline-derived CDR1 and CDR2 are LNHNV and YYDKDF (reference sequence). The CDR3 has 14 residues. The CDR3 DNA is TGTGCCACGGGACAGGGCCCTGGGGCCAACGTCCTGACTTTC. The encoded protein is CATGQGPGANVLTF.

V and J are TRBV20-1 and TRBJ2-7, with D unclear. Germline assignment: CDR1 DFQATT and CDR2 SNEGSKA (reference sequence). This CDR3 has 11 amino acids. Trimming cost V 1 base and J 6 bases, with 7 bases left between them. The CDR3 protein is CSARGAVEQYF. The DNA for the CDR3 is TGCAGTGCTAGAGGGGCTGTCGAGCAGTACTTC.

The chain has TRBV29-1 and TRBJ2-7; 8 nucleotides align to TRBD1. Trimming took 4 bases from V and 0 from J; bases not matched to a gene: 2. This CDR3 is 13 amino acids long. The V gene's germline CDR1 is SQVTM and CDR2 ANQGSEA. The CDR3 nucleotides read TGCAGCGTTGGACAGGGGAGCTCCTACGAGCAGTACTTC. It translates to CSVGQGSSYEQYF.

The chain couples TRBV28 to TRBJ1-5, with 9 bases identical to TRBD1. Losses at the gene ends were 4 bases for V and 7 bases for J; bases not matched to a gene: 11. In germline, CDR1 is MDHEN, CDR2 SYDVKM. The CDR3 length is 16 residues. The CDR3 region is CASSSPGQGGWQPQHF. The CDR3 bases are TGTGCCAGCAGTTCGCCGGGACAGGGTGGATGGCAGCCCCAGCATTTT.

The chain uses TRBV20-1 and TRBJ1-2, with D uncertain. The CDR3 has 9 residues. V was shortened by 3 bases and J by 7 bases, with 3 bases between the two germline ends. Germline-derived CDR1 and CDR2 are DFQATT and SNEGSKA (reference sequence). CDR3 sequence: CSARVGYTF. In DNA, the CDR3 is TGCAGTGCTAGGGTTGGCTACACCTTC.

The V and J genes are TRBV5-3 and TRBJ1-2; TRBD1 is a possible D gene (6 bases). Being an ORF, TRBV5-3 has a function that is uncertain. CDR3 length: 15 residues. V shed 3 bases and J shed 8 bases, with 20 bases lying between them. The CDR3 loop is CARSSRRVGTYGYTF. The CDR3 region has the DNA TGTGCCAGAAGCTCGCGAAGGGTTGGGACATACGGCTACACCTTC.